A selection of T cell receptor beta chains follows, all from one sample in a study of T cell responses to AZD1222 COVID-19 vaccine. Using immunoSEQ multiplex PCR, the repertoire was profiled, and TCRdb retains in-frame clones only, with some absent. The table includes 140,000 or so clones, 92% detected once. The source was peripheral blood, collected on day 0 of AZD1222 vaccination. Receptor source: an adult in good health. CDR3s include the opening cysteine and the closing phenylalanine or tryptophan. The D gene is left open where the match is weak. Part of the rows lack a size; the others show once, few, many or a class for expanded clones.

cdr3_nt cdr3_aa v_call d_call clone_size j_call
TGTGCCAGCAGCCCCCCCGGGCAGCTAGGGGCCAACGTCCTGACTTTC CASSPPGQLGANVLTF TRBV28 . . TRBJ2-6
TGTGCCAGCAGTTTGGAACAGGATTACGGGGGCTACACCTTC CASSLEQDYGGYTF TRBV28 . . TRBJ1-2
TGCGCCAGCAGCCTGTGGGACAGCCAAGCGAACACTGAAGCTTTCTTT CASSLWDSQANTEAFF TRBV5-1 TRBD1 . TRBJ1-1
TGTGCCAGCAGCACAAAGACAGAGGCGAACACTGAAGCTTTCTTT CASSTKTEANTEAFF TRBV5-4 . . TRBJ1-1
TGTGCCATCAGGGCCGGGACGGACCCCTACAATGAGCAGTTCTTC CAIRAGTDPYNEQFF TRBV10-3 . . TRBJ2-1
TGTGCCAGCAGCTTTGGGGGGCTTGGTTCACCCCTCCACTTT CASSFGGLGSPLHF TRBV7-9 . . TRBJ1-6
TGTGCCTGGAGCCCGGGCTATGGCTACACCTTC CAWSPGYGYTF TRBV30 . once TRBJ1-2
TGTGCCAGCAGCCAAGGGACTAGCCCTTACAATGAGCAGTTCTTC CASSQGTSPYNEQFF TRBV4-2 TRBD2 . TRBJ2-1
TGTGCCAGTAGGGAACAGGGGAGGGGCACTGAAGCTTTCTTT CASREQGRGTEAFF TRBV19 TRBD1 . TRBJ1-1
TGTGCCAGGGGGCAGTCCTCGGGCACTGAAGCTTTCTTT CARGQSSGTEAFF TRBV19 . . TRBJ1-1
TGTGCCAGCAGTTTAGGGGTCTCTGAGCAGTTCTTC CASSLGVSEQFF TRBV12-3/TRBV12-4 . . TRBJ2-1
TGTGCCAGCAGCAAAAGGGGACTCCGGGACACAGATACGCAGTATTTT CASSKRGLRDTDTQYF TRBV5-4 . . TRBJ2-3
TGTGCCAGTAGTAGCAGGGTCTCCTACGAGCAGTACTTC CASSSRVSYEQYF TRBV19 . . TRBJ2-7
TGTGCCACCAGGGGCAACAGGGGGCGACTCTACGAGACCCAGTACTTC CATRGNRGRLYETQYF TRBV24-1 TRBD1 . TRBJ2-5
TGTGCCAGCAGTTACTCGACAGGCCTCATGAACACTGAAGCTTTCTTT CASSYSTGLMNTEAFF TRBV6-2/TRBV6-3 . . TRBJ1-1
TGTGCCAGTAGTATTTCGGATACGTCTGGAAACACCATATATTTT CASSISDTSGNTIYF TRBV19 . . TRBJ1-3
TGTGCCAGTAGTATGGGACAGGGCGACGAGCAGTACTTC CASSMGQGDEQYF TRBV19 TRBD1 . TRBJ2-7
TGCGCCAGCAGCTCGAGGTCCCACGGGAGGGGGGAATCCGGGGAGCTGTTTTTT CASSSRSHGRGESGELFF TRBV5-1 TRBD2 . TRBJ2-2